The entry that follows covers one TCR beta chain sequence. Sequenced by immunoSEQ multiplex PCR; TCRdb stores in-frame clones only, minus some. The table records fewer than 400,000 clones, just under 90% of them present only once. The data were taken from a study of blood T cell repertoires in COVID-19. This CDR3 is 16 amino acids long. Germline loops: CDR1 LGHDT, CDR2 YNNKEL (reference sequence). Trimming cost V 1 base and J 1 base; bases outside gene matches: 2. This chain joins TRBV3-1 (or the pseudogene TRBV3-2) and TRBJ2-2, with 8 bases identical to TRBD1. The clonotype originates from a woman between 50 and 59 years old who had recovered from COVID-19. The sequencing input was PBMCs or T cells enriched from blood (not recorded which). The CDR3 here is CASSQVTGENTGELFF. CDR3 DNA: TGTGCCAGCAGCCAAGTGACAGGGGAGAACACCGGGGAGCTGTTTTTT.